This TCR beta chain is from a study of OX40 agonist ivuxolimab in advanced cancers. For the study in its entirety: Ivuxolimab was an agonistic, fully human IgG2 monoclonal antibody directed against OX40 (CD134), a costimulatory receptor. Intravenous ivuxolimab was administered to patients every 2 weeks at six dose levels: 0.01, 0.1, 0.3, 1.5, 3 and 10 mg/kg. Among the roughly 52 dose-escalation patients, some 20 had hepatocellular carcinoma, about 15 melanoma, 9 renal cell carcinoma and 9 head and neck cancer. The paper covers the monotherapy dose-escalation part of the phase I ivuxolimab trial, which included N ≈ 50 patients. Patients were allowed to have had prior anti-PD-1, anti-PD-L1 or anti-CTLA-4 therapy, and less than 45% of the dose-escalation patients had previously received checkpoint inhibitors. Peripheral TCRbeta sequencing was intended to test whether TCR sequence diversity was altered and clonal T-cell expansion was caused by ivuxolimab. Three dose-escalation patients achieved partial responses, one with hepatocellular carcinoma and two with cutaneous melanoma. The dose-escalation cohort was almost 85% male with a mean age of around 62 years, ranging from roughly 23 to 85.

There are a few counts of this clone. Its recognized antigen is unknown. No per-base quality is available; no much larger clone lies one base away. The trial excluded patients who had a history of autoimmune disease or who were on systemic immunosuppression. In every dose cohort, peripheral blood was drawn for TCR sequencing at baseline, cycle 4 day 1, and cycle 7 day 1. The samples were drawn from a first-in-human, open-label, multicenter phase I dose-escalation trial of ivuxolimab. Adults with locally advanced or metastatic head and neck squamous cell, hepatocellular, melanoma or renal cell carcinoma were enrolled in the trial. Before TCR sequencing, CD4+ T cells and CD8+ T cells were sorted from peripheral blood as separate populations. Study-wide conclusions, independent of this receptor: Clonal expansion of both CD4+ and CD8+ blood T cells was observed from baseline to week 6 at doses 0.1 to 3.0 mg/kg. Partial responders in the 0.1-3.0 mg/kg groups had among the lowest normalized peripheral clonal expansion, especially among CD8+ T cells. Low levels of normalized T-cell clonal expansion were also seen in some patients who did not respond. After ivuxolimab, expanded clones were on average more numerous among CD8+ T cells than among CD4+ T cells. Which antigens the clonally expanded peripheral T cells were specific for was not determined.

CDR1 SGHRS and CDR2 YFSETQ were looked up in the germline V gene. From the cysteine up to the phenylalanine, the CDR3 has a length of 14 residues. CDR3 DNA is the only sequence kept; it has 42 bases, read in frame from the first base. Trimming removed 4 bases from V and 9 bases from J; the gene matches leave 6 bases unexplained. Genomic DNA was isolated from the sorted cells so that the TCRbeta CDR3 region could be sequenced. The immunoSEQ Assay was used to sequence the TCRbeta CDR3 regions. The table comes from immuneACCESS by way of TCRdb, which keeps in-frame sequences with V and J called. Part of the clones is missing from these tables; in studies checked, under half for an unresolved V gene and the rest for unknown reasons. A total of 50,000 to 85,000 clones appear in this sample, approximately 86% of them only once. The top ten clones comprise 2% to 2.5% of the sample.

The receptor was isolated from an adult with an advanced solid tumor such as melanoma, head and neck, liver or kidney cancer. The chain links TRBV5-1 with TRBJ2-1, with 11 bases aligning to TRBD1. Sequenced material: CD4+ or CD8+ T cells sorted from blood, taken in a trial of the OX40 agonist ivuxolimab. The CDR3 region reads CASSGDRGDAEQFF. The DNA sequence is TGCGCCAGCAGCGGGGACAGGGGGGATGCTGAGCAGTTCTTC.